This T cell receptor (beta chain) originates from a study of blood T cell repertoires in COVID-19. Generated by immunoSEQ multiplex PCR, the TCRdb table keeps only in-frame clones and is missing some. The table lists about 260,000 clones, 80% to 90% of them singletons. The participants were between about 18 and 90 years old and came from about two dozen US areas. Germline V lookup: CDR1 MNHEY, CDR2 SVGAGI. This CDR3 has 13 amino acids. V shed 5 bases and J 12 bases; nucleotides not matched to a gene: 5. This TCR derives from a woman aged 18-35 years who had recovered from COVID-19. The sample consisted of PBMCs or T cells enriched from blood (not recorded which). The gene calls are TRBV6-5 and TRBJ1-5, with TRBD1 matching 12 bases. The CDR3 bases are TGTGCCAGCAGTACCCGGGACAGGGGGCACCAGCATTTT. It yields the protein CASSTRDRGHQHF.